These 10 T cell receptor beta chains were sequenced from one sample in a study of shared clonotypes between healthy human individuals. Using immunoSEQ multiplex PCR, the repertoire was profiled, and TCRdb retains in-frame clones only, with some absent. Altogether around 700,000 clones are present, over 65% being singletons, with the ten largest covering approximately 1.8%. Sequenced material: memory CD4+ T cells sorted from blood. Subset described: CD45RA-negative fraction. The source is a young woman in good health.

This chain connects TRBV25-1 to TRBJ2-5; D unclear. The germline V and J ends were trimmed by 3 bases and 0 bases, with 5 bases remaining between them. Germline CDR1 is MGHDK and CDR2 is SYGVNS. This CDR3 has 13 residues. For the CDR3, the DNA is TGTGCCAGCAGTGAGGCCTACCAAGAGACCCAGTACTTC. It codes for CASSEAYQETQYF.

The chain carries TRBV6-6 and TRBJ2-7; D is undetermined. The CDR3 consists of 12 residues. V was trimmed by 6 bases and J by 6 bases, leaving 12 bases between them. CDR1 MNHNY and CDR2 SVGAGI come from the germline V gene (reference sequence). The CDR3 nucleotides read TGTGCCAGCAGCTCTTGGTCCGGCGAGCAGTACTTC. Translation gives CASSSWSGEQYF.

The chain couples TRBV19 to TRBJ1-5; the D gene is possibly TRBD1 (5 bases). The CDR3 sequence is 16 residues long. Germline V gives CDR1 LNHDA, CDR2 SQIVND (reference sequence). V dropped 1 base and J dropped 9 bases, with 19 bases sitting between them. The CDR3 DNA is TGTGCCAGTAGTATAGGGGGCAGCGGTGGAGGTTTGCCCCAGCATTTT. Amino acids: CASSIGGSGGGLPQHF.

The chain has TRBV6-6 and TRBJ1-6, with 9 bases aligning to TRBD1. Trimming removed 10 bases from V and 7 bases from J; junction bases left unmatched: 11. Germline V gives CDR1 MNHNY, CDR2 SVGAGI (reference sequence). The CDR3 consists of 15 residues. The CDR3 DNA follows: TGTGCCATCAGCGGGGACAGGGCTCCAAATTCACCCCTCCACTTT. This gives the protein CAISGDRAPNSPLHF.

This clone was observed a handful of times. This chain joins TRBV5-6 and TRBJ2-5; 10 bases match TRBD2. The V and J ends lost 0 bases and 5 bases, in that order; junction bases with no gene match: 10. This CDR3 region has 17 residues. CDR1 and CDR2 from the germline V gene are SGHDT and YYEEEE. The CDR3 region is CASSLELGLAESETQYF. CDR3 in DNA: TGTGCCAGCAGCTTGGAACTCGGACTAGCGGAATCGGAGACCCAGTACTTC.

V and J are TRBV2 and TRBJ2-1, with 9 bases aligning to TRBD1. The J segment lost 3 bases and the V segment lost 6 bases, leaving 6 bases of the junction unmatched. The CDR3 is 15 amino acids. The V gene's germline CDR1 is SNHLY and CDR2 FYNNEI. CDR3 sequence (DNA): TGTGCCAGCAGATGGGGACAGGGAGGCTACAATGAGCAGTTCTTC. This codes for CASRWGQGGYNEQFF.

This rearrangement joins TRBV5-1 to TRBJ1-2, with D possibly matching TRBD1 (5 bases). Germline V CDR1 and CDR2: SGHRS, YFSETQ. Trimming took 4 bases from V and 3 from J, leaving 22 bases between them. This CDR3 is 17 amino acids long. The DNA for the CDR3 is TGCGCCAGCAGCCTCACCGGGACCGGTCCACCTTACTATGGCTACACCTTC. Amino acid sequence: CASSLTGTGPPYYGYTF. The variable domain in full, completed from reference TRBV5-1 and TRBJ1-2, reads KAGVTQTPRYLIKTRGQQVTLSCSPISGHRSVSWYQQTPGQGLQFLFEYFSETQRNKGNFPGRFSGRQFSNSRSEMNVSTLELGDSALYLCASSLTGTGPPYYGYTFGSGTRLTVV.

This rearrangement joins TRBV5-1 to TRBJ2-5, with 10 bases identical to TRBD1. This CDR3 contains 14 residues. Per the germline V gene, CDR1 is SGHRS and CDR2 is YFSETQ. Trimming cost V 6 bases and J 4 bases; bases outside gene matches: 6. CDR3 region: CASTRQGAGETQYF. CDR3 in DNA: TGCGCCAGCACCCGACAGGGGGCGGGAGAGACCCAGTACTTC.

About this clone: Other DNA sequences within the sample encode an identical CDR3. The V gene is TRBV28, the J gene TRBJ2-5; TRBD1 agrees at 7 bases. This CDR3 spans 12 amino acids. V lost 8 bases and J lost 2; bases outside the gene matches: 2. Germline V CDR1 and CDR2: MDHEN, SYDVKM. CDR3 bases: TGTGCCAGCGAGACAGGGCAAGAGACCCAGTACTTC. Protein sequence: CASETGQETQYF. Using reference TRBV28 and TRBJ2-5 for the parts outside the CDR3, the full variable domain is DVKVTQSSRYLVKRTGEKVFLECVQDMDHENMFWYRQDPGLGLRLIYFSYDVKMKEKGDIPEGYSVSREKKERFSLILESASTNQTSMYLCASETGQETQYFGPGTRLLVL.

This clone was found once. This chain uses TRBV6-1 with TRBJ2-2, with TRBD2 matching over 7 bases. Germline V gene sequence: CDR1 MNHNS, CDR2 SASEGT. The CDR3 contains 16 residues. V was pared by 4 bases and J by 1 base, with 6 bases of the junction left unmatched. The CDR3 DNA is TGTGCCAGCAGTGCCCGGGGAGGGGTGAACACCGGGGAGCTGTTTTTT. Amino acid sequence: CASSARGGVNTGELFF.